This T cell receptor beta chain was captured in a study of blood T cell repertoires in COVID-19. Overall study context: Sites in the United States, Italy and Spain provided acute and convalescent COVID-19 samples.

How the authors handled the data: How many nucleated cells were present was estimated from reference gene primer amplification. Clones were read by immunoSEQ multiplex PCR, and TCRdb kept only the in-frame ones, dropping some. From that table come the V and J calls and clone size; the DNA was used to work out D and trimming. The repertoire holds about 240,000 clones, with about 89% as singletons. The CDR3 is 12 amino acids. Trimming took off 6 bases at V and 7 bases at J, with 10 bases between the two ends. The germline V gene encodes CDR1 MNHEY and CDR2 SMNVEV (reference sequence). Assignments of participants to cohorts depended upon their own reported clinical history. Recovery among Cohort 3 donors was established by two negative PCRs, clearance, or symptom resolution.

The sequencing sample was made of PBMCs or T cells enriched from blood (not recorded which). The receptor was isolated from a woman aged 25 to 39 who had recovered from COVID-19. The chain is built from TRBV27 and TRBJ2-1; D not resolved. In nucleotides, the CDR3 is TGTGCCAGCAGCCCCGGGTCGAATGAGCAGTTCTTC. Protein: CASSPGSNEQFF.